The entry below describes one TCR beta chain. The CDR3 has 15 amino acids. Trimming at V came to 4 bases and at J to 6 bases, leaving 5 bases not matched to a gene. Germline CDR1 MNHEY, CDR2 SVGEGT. Data came from immunoSEQ multiplex PCR; TCRdb stores just in-frame clones and leaves some out. The data show about 370,000 clones, approximately 88% seen once. The sample is drawn from a study of blood T cell repertoires in COVID-19. The clonotype originates from a woman between 25 and 40 years old with COVID-19, enrolled during active disease. Sequencing was performed on peripheral blood. The chain employs TRBV6-2 or TRBV6-3 and TRBJ2-1; 11 nucleotides align to TRBD2. Here the CDR3 reads CASSFLAGGRNEQFF. The DNA for the CDR3 is TGTGCCAGCAGTTTTCTAGCGGGAGGCCGCAATGAGCAGTTCTTC.